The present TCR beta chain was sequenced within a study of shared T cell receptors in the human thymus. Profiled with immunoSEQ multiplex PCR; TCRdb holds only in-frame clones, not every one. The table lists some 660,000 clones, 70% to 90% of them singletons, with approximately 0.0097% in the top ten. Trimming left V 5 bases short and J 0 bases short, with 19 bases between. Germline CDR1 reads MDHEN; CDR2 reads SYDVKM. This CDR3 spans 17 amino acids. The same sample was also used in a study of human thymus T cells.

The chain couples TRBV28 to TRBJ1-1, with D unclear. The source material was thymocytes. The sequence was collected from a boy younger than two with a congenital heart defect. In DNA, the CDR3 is TGTGCCAGCAGTCCACAACAGAGAATGATGATGAACACTGAAGCTTTCTTT. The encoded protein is CASSPQQRMMMNTEAFF.